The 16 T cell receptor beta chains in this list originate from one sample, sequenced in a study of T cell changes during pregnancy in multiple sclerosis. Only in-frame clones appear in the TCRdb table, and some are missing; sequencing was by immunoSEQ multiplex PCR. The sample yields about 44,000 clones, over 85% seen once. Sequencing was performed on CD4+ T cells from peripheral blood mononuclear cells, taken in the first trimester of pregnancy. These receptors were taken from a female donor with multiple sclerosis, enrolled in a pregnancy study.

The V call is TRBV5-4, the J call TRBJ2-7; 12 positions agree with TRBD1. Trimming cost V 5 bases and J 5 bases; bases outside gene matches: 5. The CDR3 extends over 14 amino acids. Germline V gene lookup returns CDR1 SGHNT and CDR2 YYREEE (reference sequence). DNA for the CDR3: TGTGCCAGCAGTACCGGGACAGGGGGCGACGAGCAGTACTTC. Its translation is CASSTGTGGDEQYF. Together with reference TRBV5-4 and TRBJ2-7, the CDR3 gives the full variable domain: ETGVTQSPTHLIKTRGQQVTLRCSSQSGHNTVSWYQQALGQGPQFIFQYYREEENGRGNFPPRFSGLQFPNYSSELNVNALELDDSALYLCASSTGTGGDEQYFGPGTRLTVT.

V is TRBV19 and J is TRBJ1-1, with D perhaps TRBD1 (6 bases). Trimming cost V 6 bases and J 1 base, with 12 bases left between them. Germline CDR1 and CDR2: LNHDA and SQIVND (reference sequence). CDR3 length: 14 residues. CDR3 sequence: CASSLTGPNTEAFF. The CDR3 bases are TGTGCCAGTAGCTTAACAGGGCCGAACACTGAAGCTTTCTTT.

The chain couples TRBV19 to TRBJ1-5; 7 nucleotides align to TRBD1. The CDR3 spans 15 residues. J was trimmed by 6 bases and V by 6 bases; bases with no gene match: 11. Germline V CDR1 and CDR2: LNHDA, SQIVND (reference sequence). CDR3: CASSVQGGGGQPQHF. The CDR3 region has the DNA TGTGCCAGTAGCGTTCAGGGGGGAGGAGGTCAGCCCCAGCATTTT.

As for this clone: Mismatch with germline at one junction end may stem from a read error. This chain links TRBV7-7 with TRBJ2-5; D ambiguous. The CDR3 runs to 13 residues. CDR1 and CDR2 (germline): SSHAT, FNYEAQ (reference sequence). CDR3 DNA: TGTGCTAGCAGCCCCAGGTTACAAGAGACCCAGTACTTC. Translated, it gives CASSPRLQETQYF.

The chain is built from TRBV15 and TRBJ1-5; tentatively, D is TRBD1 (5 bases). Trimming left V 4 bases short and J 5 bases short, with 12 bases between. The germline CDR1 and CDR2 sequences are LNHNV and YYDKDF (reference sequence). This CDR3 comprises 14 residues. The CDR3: CATSKRQLHQPQHF. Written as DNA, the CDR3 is TGTGCCACCAGCAAAAGACAGCTCCATCAGCCCCAGCATTTT.

The CDR3 loop is CASSPPGGRGYTF. CDR3 sequence (DNA): TGTGCCAGCTCACCACCCGGGGGGCGAGGCTACACCTTC. This sequence joins TRBV18 and TRBJ1-2; D may be TRBD1 (6 bases). The V end was cut by 0 bases, the J end by 8 bases, with 10 bases between. The CDR3 has 13 amino acids. Germline V gene lookup returns CDR1 KGHSH and CDR2 LQKENI.

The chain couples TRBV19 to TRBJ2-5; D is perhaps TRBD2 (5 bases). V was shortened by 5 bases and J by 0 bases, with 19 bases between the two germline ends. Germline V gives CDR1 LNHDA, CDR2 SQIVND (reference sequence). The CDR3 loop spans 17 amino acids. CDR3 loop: CASSLIATRRYQETQYF. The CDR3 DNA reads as TGTGCCAGTAGTCTTATTGCCACTAGAAGGTACCAAGAGACCCAGTACTTC.

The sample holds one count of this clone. CDR3 in amino acids: CASSLVFQAWQPQHF. The DNA of the CDR3 is TGTGCCAGCAGCTTAGTGTTCCAGGCATGGCAGCCCCAGCATTTT. V gene TRBV7-2 combines with J gene TRBJ1-5; D unclear. Germline V gene lookup returns CDR1 SGHTA and CDR2 FQGNSA. This CDR3 has 15 residues. V gave up 1 base and J gave up 7 bases, with 14 bases separating them.

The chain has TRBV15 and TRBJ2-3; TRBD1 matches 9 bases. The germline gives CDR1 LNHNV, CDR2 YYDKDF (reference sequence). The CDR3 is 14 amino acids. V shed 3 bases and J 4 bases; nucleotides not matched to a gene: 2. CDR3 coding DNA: TGTGCCACCAGCAGGGACAGGGGCCCAGATACGCAGTATTTT. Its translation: CATSRDRGPDTQYF.

CDR3 in DNA: TGTGCCAGCAGGAGGACAGGGAGAGGAATGAACACTGAAGCTTTCTTT. This codes for CASRRTGRGMNTEAFF. This chain joins TRBV2 and TRBJ1-1; 8 nucleotides line up with TRBD1. The CDR3 extends over 16 amino acids. Germline CDR1 SNHLY, CDR2 FYNNEI. The V gene end was trimmed by 6 bases and the J gene end by 0 bases; junction bases not matched to a gene: 9.

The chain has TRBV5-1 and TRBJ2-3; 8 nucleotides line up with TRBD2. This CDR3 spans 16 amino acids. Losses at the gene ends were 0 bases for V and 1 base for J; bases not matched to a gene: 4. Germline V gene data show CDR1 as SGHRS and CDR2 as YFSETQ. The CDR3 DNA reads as TGCGCCAGCAGCTTGGATGTTAGCGGGGGCACAGATACGCAGTATTTT. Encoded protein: CASSLDVSGGTDTQYF.

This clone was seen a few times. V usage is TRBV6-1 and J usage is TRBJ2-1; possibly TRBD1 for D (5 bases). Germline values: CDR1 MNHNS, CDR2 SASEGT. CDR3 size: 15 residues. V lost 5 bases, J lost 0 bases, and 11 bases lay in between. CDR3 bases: TGTGCCAGCAGTAGACAGAGGAGCTCCTACAATGAGCAGTTCTTC. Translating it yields CASSRQRSSYNEQFF.

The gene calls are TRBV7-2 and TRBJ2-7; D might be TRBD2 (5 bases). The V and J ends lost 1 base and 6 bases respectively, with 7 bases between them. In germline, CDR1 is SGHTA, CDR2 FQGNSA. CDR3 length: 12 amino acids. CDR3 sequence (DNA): TGTGCCAGCAGCTTAGAAGGGAGCGAGCAGTACTTC. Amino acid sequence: CASSLEGSEQYF.

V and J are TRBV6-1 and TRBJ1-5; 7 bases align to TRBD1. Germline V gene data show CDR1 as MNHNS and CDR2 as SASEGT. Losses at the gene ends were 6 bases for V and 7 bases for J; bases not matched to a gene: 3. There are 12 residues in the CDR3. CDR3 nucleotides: TGTGCCAGCAGAACAGGGGTACAGCCCCAGCATTTT. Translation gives CASRTGVQPQHF.

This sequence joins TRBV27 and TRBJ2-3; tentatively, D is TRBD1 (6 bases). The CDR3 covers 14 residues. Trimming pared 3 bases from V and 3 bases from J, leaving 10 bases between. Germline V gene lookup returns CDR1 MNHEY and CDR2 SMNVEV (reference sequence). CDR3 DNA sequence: TGTGCCAGCAGTTTTCTTGGACAGACAGATACGCAGTATTTT. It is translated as CASSFLGQTDTQYF.

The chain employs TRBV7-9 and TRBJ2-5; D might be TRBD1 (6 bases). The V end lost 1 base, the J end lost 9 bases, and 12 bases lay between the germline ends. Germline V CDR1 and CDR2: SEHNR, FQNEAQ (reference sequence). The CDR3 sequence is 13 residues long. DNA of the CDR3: TGTGCCAGCAGCTTAGGGGGGCCTGCCCCCCAGTACTTC. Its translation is CASSLGGPAPQYF.